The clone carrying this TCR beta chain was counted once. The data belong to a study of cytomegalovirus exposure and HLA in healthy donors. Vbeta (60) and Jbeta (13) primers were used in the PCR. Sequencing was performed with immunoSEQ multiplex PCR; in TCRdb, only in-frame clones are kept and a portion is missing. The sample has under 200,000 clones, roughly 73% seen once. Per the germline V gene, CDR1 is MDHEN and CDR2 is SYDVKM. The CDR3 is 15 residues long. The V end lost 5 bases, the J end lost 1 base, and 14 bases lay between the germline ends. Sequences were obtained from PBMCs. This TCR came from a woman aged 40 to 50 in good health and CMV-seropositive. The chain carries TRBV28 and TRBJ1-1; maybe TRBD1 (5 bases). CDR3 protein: CASSLRVAKNTEAFF. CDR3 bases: TGTGCCAGCAGTCTCAGGGTGGCAAAGAACACTGAAGCTTTCTTT.